This is a list of T cell receptor beta chains from one sample in a study of T cell repertoires in cytomegalovirus infection. TCRdb used MiXCR to reprocess the reads, holding one entry per CDR3 protein. In the table there are 680,000 or so distinct CDR3 sequences, approximately 40% of which are singletons. Specimen: PBMCs. These receptors all stem from a human donor in good health (CMV status not recorded). Some clones in this sample may be carry-over from other donors' samples. CDR3s include the opening cysteine and the closing phenylalanine or tryptophan. The D gene is left open where the match is weak. Clone size appears in some rows only: once, few, many, or a class for an expanded clone.

v_call	j_call	clone_size	d_call	cdr3_nt	cdr3_aa
TRBV5-4	TRBJ1-6	.	.	TGTGCCAGCAGCTCCGGTGGGGCACCCCTCCACTTT	CASSSGGAPLHF
TRBV6-6	TRBJ2-2	.	TRBD1	TGTGCCAGCGGGGACAGCCTCGAAGAGCTGTTTTTT	CASGDSLEELFF
TRBV7-2	TRBJ2-1	many	TRBD2	TGTGCCAGCAGCTCGGGACTAGCGGGGTCCCCGCCATACTACAATGAGCAGTTCTTC	CASSSGLAGSPPYYNEQFF
TRBV7-2	TRBJ2-7	many	.	TGTGCCAGCAGCTTAAAGATCCGCTCCTACGAGCAGTACTTC	CASSLKIRSYEQYF
TRBV20-1	TRBJ2-7	.	TRBD2	TGCAGTGCTAGAGGTGATCGGGGGGGGGCCTACGAGCAGTACTTC	CSARGDRGGAYEQYF
TRBV14	TRBJ1-1	.	TRBD1	TGTGCCAGCAGCCATCGAAAACCGGACAGGATTTTGAACACTGAAGCTTTCTTT	CASSHRKPDRILNTEAFF
TRBV7-9	TRBJ1-4	.	.	TGTGCCAGCAGCACTACAGCCTATGAAGAAAAACTGTTTTTT	CASSTTAYEEKLFF
TRBV6-6	TRBJ1-1	few	.	TGTGCCAGCAGTTACTCGATTTTTGGCAGCCCAAACACTGAAGCTTTCTTT	CASSYSIFGSPNTEAFF
TRBV6-6	TRBJ2-7	.	.	TGTGCCAGCGGAGACAGGACTGAGTACTTC	CASGDRTEYF
TRBV7-4	TRBJ1-1	few	.	TGTGCCAGCAGCTTAACGCTCGAGACAAAGAACACTGAAGCTTTCTTT	CASSLTLETKNTEAFF
TRBV7-2	TRBJ1-2	many	.	TGTGCCAGCAGCCTACAGGCCCTCTATGGCTACACCTTC	CASSLQALYGYTF
TRBV2	TRBJ1-6	.	.	TGTGCCAGCAGTATTCGGGAGAGCTCCTATAATTCACCCCTCCACTTT	CASSIRESSYNSPLHF
TRBV2	TRBJ2-6	few	.	TGTGCCAGCACAACGACCGGCCCTGGGGCCAACGTCCTGACTTTC	CASTTTGPGANVLTF
TRBV7-9	TRBJ1-2	.	.	TGTGCCAGCAGCTTAGTTAGTGGCGGCTATGGCTACACCTTC	CASSLVSGGYGYTF
TRBV18	TRBJ1-4	.	.	TGTGCCAGCTCCCCCGGGGACACGAGTGAAAAACTGTTTTTT	CASSPGDTSEKLFF
TRBV7-9	TRBJ1-3	.	.	TGTGCCAGCAGTTCTATGGGCAGAGACTTTTCTGGAAACACCATATATTTT	CASSSMGRDFSGNTIYF
TRBV14	TRBJ2-3	.	TRBD1	TGTGCCAGCAGCCAACGAAGGGGGCATACAGATACGCAGTATTTT	CASSQRRGHTDTQYF
TRBV27	TRBJ2-5	few	.	TGTGCCACAGGGGCGGGGGAGACCCAGTACTTC	CATGAGETQYF
TRBV28	TRBJ1-2	few	TRBD1	TGTGCCAGCAGTTTAAAGGGGGCGGTCTATGGCTACACCTTC	CASSLKGAVYGYTF
TRBV14	TRBJ2-7	few	.	TGTGCCAGCAGCCAAGAATCGAGGGTTCCCTACGAGCAGTACTTC	CASSQESRVPYEQYF
TRBV7-2	TRBJ2-1	many	TRBD2	TGTGCCAGCAGCTTAGGGTCGTTCCGGGACTATCGAGCTGAGCAGTTCTTC	CASSLGSFRDYRAEQFF
TRBV27	TRBJ1-1	.	.	TGTGCCAGCAGGGGGGGGGGATACACTGAAGCTTTCTTT	CASRGGGYTEAFF
TRBV7-2	TRBJ2-2	few	.	TGTGCCAGCAGCAGCAAGGGCGCCGGGGAGCTGTTTTTT	CASSSKGAGELFF
TRBV19	TRBJ1-2	.	.	TGTGCCAGGTTTCGGTACACCTTC	CARFRYTF
TRBV5-1	TRBJ1-4	.	.	TGCGCCAGCAGCTTGAACGCGGTCTCGGGGGTAAAACTGTTTTTT	CASSLNAVSGVKLFF
TRBV29-1	TRBJ1-1	.	.	TGCAGCGTTGGGAACAAGAACACTGAAGCTTTCTTT	CSVGNKNTEAFF
TRBV29-1	TRBJ2-3	few	.	TGCAGCGTTGGGGACAGCACAGATACGCAGTATTTT	CSVGDSTDTQYF
TRBV19	TRBJ2-6	.	TRBD1	TGTGCCAGTAGTATCGGACAGGGCCTCTACTCTGGGGCCAACGTCCTGACTTTC	CASSIGQGLYSGANVLTF
TRBV4-2	TRBJ2-7	once	TRBD2	TGTGCCAGCAGCCAAGACAACCCCCAGGCGGGAGTTCACGAGCAGTACTTC	CASSQDNPQAGVHEQYF
TRBV6-8	TRBJ2-1	.	.	TGTGCGACAGGAACCTACAATGAGCAGTTCTTC	CATGTYNEQFF
TRBV29-1	TRBJ1-3	.	.	TGCAGCGTTACCTGGGCCCTTGGAAACACCATATATTTT	CSVTWALGNTIYF
TRBV28	TRBJ1-4	.	.	TGTGCCAGCAGTTTAACCCCCCGTCGGGAAAAACTGTTTTTT	CASSLTPRREKLFF
TRBV19	TRBJ1-2	.	TRBD1	TGTGCCAGTAGGAAAAGCGACAGGGACGGCTATGGCTACACCTTC	CASRKSDRDGYGYTF
TRBV20-1	TRBJ1-5	.	.	TGCAGTGCTAGAGCCGAGGGGCAAGGAAATCAGCCCCAGCATTTT	CSARAEGQGNQPQHF
TRBV20-1	TRBJ1-6	.	TRBD1	TGCAGTGCTAGAGGGACAGGGGATAATTCACCCCTCCACTTT	CSARGTGDNSPLHF
TRBV7-2	TRBJ1-5	many	TRBD1	TGTGCCAGCAGCCACCAATTACAGGGGGCGGGGGGCAATCAGCCCCAGCATTTT	CASSHQLQGAGGNQPQHF
TRBV20-1	TRBJ1-4	once	.	TGCAGTGCCACCCGGGGGGACCCGAAGGAGGAAAAACTGTTTTTT	CSATRGDPKEEKLFF
TRBV7-6	TRBJ2-7	many	TRBD2	TGTGCCAGCAGCCCACTAGCGCGGGACGAGCAGTACTTC	CASSPLARDEQYF
TRBV6-2/TRBV6-3	TRBJ2-7	.	.	TGTGCCAGCAGCCCTTCAGGGATCGAACAGTACTTC	CASSPSGIEQYF
TRBV29-1	TRBJ2-1	few	TRBD2	TGCAGCGTTGAAGATAGGAAGGGACTAGCGGGAGTCGAGGGCAATGAGCAGTTCTTC	CSVEDRKGLAGVEGNEQFF
TRBV28	TRBJ1-4	.	.	TGTGCCTGCAGTTTCACGCTCTCGGGTCAGTCTGTAAAACTGTTTTTT	CACSFTLSGQSVKLFF
TRBV7-8	TRBJ1-5	.	.	TGTGCCAGCGGCTTAAGCTGGGGGGATCAGCCCCAGCATTTT	CASGLSWGDQPQHF
TRBV7-4	TRBJ1-3	many	TRBD1	TGTGCCAGCAGCACCCCCGGGACAGGGGTTAGAGGAAACACCATATATTTT	CASSTPGTGVRGNTIYF
TRBV7-2	TRBJ2-7	many	TRBD1	TGTGCCAGCAGCCCCGACAGGGGCCCCTACGAGCAGTACTTC	CASSPDRGPYEQYF
TRBV7-2	TRBJ2-2	few	TRBD1	TGTGCCAGCAGCTACAGGACAGGGAACACCGGGGAGCTGTTTTTT	CASSYRTGNTGELFF
TRBV29-1	TRBJ1-2	.	.	TGCAGCGCAGGGAGAGGGAACTATGGCTACACCTTC	CSAGRGNYGYTF
TRBV27	TRBJ2-1	few	.	TGTGCCAGCAGTTTATCGTGGGCTTCAGGTGAGCAGTTCTTC	CASSLSWASGEQFF